The next 2 T cell receptor beta chains were all read from a single sample in a study of T cells after yellow fever vaccination. TCRdb passed the 5' RACE reads through MiXCR, listing each CDR3 protein once. The data contain some 600,000 distinct CDR3 sequences, 9% to 15% of them seen just once; the ten biggest clones take up 14% to 15%. Sample: PBMCs, taken on the day of the yellow fever booster vaccination. The receptors originated from a man younger than 40 who received the YFV17D yellow fever vaccine.

Many counts were recorded for this clonotype. This chain uses TRBV27 with TRBJ1-5, with D unresolved. The V gene's germline CDR1 is MNHEY and CDR2 SMNVEV (reference sequence). The CDR3 runs to 13 residues. Trimming stripped 2 bases from V and 0 bases from J, with 2 bases between. The CDR3 DNA reads as TGTGCCAGCAGTTTAGTTAGCAATCAGCCCCAGCATTTT. Protein product: CASSLVSNQPQHF.

The DNA for the CDR3 is TGTGCCAGCTCACCCTGGGGGCTAGAGACCCAGTACTTC. Its protein product is CASSPWGLETQYF. This chain connects TRBV18 to TRBJ2-5, with a tentative D call TRBD1 (6 bases). Trimming cost V 3 bases and J 4 bases, with 9 bases left between them. Germline CDR1 KGHSH, CDR2 LQKENI. The CDR3 is 13 amino acids.